This entry is about one TCR beta chain. The sample comes from a study of blood T cell repertoires in COVID-19. Study information: Both acute and convalescent COVID-19 samples were obtained from the United States, Italy and Spain. In each case, the material was cDNA or gDNA derived from T cells, B-cell-depleted T cells, or PBMCs.

Methods used by the authors: The authors estimated nucleated cell counts from reference gene primer amplification. Method: immunoSEQ multiplex PCR; TCRdb's copy keeps in-frame clones and lacks some. From that table come the V and J calls and clone size; the DNA was used to work out D and trimming. The profile shows 130,000 or so clones, 86% of them singletons. V lost 5 bases and J lost 7; bases outside the gene matches: 7. CDR3 size: 15 residues. Germline values: CDR1 SGHVS, CDR2 FQNEAQ. The sequence derives from a man between 35 and 55 years old with acute or convalescent COVID-19. The specimen sequenced was peripheral blood. The V call is TRBV7-8, the J call TRBJ2-1, with 11 positions matching TRBD2. The CDR3 reads CASSPSGGKRNEQFF. CDR3 in DNA: TGTGCCAGCAGCCCTAGCGGGGGGAAAAGAAATGAGCAGTTCTTC.